What follows are 23 T cell receptor beta chains derived from one specimen sequenced in a study of blood T cell repertoires in COVID-19. Assay used: immunoSEQ multiplex PCR; TCRdb lists only in-frame clones, some missing. This sample yields about 320,000 clones, of which about 89% are seen a single time; 5% to 7.5% belongs to the top ten. The sequenced sample was peripheral blood. These receptors originate from a man between 18 and 35 years old who had recovered from COVID-19.

The chain employs TRBV7-6 and TRBJ2-3; TRBD2 aligns across 9 bases. The ends lost 2 bases at V and 2 bases at J; junction bases unmatched: 5. The CDR3 loop spans 16 amino acids. The germline V gene has CDR1 SGHVS and CDR2 FNYEAQ. CDR3 coding DNA: TGTGCCAGCAGCTTACGTAGCGGGGGTGCCACAGATACGCAGTATTTT. Translating it yields CASSLRSGGATDTQYF.

The V gene is TRBV7-9, the J gene TRBJ2-7, with 7 bases identical to TRBD1. Trimming at V came to 1 base and at J to 5 bases, leaving 5 bases not matched to a gene. CDR3 length equals 14 residues. Germline-derived CDR1 and CDR2 are SEHNR and FQNEAQ (reference sequence). The CDR3 loop is CASSLVQGINEQYF. The CDR3 DNA reads TGTGCCAGCAGCTTAGTACAGGGGATCAACGAGCAGTACTTC. The variable domain in full, completed from reference TRBV7-9 and TRBJ2-7, reads DTGVSQNPRHKITKRGQNVTFRCDPISEHNRLYWYRQTLGQGPEFLTYFQNEAQLEKSRLLSDRFSAERPKGSFSTLEIQRTEQGDSAMYLCASSLVQGINEQYFGPGTRLTVT.

V gene TRBV9 combines with J gene TRBJ2-5; 7 nucleotides match TRBD1. Germline lookup yields CDR1 SGDLS and CDR2 YYNGEE. This CDR3 is built from 15 residues. The V segment lost 0 bases and the J segment 2 bases; nucleotides outside the gene matches: 4. Here the CDR3 DNA reads TGTGCCAGCAGCGTAGGGGGACAGATTCAAGAGACCCAGTACTTC. It codes for CASSVGGQIQETQYF. The whole variable domain, remainder taken from reference TRBV9 and TRBJ2-5, is DSGVTQTPKHLITATGQRVTLRCSPRSGDLSVYWYQQSLDQGLQFLIQYYNGEERAKGNILERFSAQQFPDLHSELNLSSLELGDSALYFCASSVGGQIQETQYFGPGTRLLVL.

The rearrangement links TRBV9 to TRBJ2-5; 9 bases line up with TRBD1. The CDR3 covers 15 residues. The V gene's germline CDR1 is SGDLS and CDR2 YYNGEE. J gave up 6 bases and V 0 bases, and 6 bases lay outside the gene matches. CDR3 DNA: TGTGCCAGCAGCGTAGATACAGGGGGCTTGAAGACCCAGTACTTC. Its translation: CASSVDTGGLKTQYF.

This chain joins TRBV19 and TRBJ2-7, with 7 nucleotides matching TRBD1. The CDR3 runs to 15 residues. Trimming took 6 bases from V and 7 from J; bases not matched to a gene: 15. The germline V gene has CDR1 LNHDA and CDR2 SQIVND (reference sequence). CDR3 protein: CASRPDRLMGEEQYF. In nucleotides, the CDR3 is TGTGCCAGTAGACCGGACAGGCTGATGGGAGAGGAGCAGTACTTC. The variable domain in full, completed from reference TRBV19 and TRBJ2-7, reads DGGITQSPKYLFRKEGQNVTLSCEQNLNHDAMYWYRQDPGQGLRLIYYSQIVNDFQKGDIAEGYSVSREKKESFPLTVTSAQKNPTAFYLCASRPDRLMGEEQYFGPGTRLTVT.

The chain carries TRBV3-1 (or the pseudogene TRBV3-2) and TRBJ2-7; tentative D call: TRBD2 (7 bases). CDR1 is LGHDT and CDR2 is YNNKEL in the germline V gene (reference sequence). The CDR3 totals 16 residues. Deletions cut 4 bases from V and 3 bases from J, with 19 bases between. Written as DNA, the CDR3 is TGTGCCAGCAGCCCAAGGAGAGGGGGGGCCGTCTACGAGCAGTACTTC. Translating it yields CASSPRRGGAVYEQYF.

The rearrangement joins TRBV15 to TRBJ1-2; no clear D. CDR3 length equals 16 residues. Germline V gene sequence: CDR1 LNHNV, CDR2 YYDKDF (reference sequence). V lost 3 bases and J lost 0, with 14 bases in between. The CDR3 reads CATSREGGIPNYGYTF. The CDR3 DNA sequence: TGTGCCACCAGCAGGGAGGGAGGGATCCCTAACTATGGCTACACCTTC.

V gene TRBV19 combines with J gene TRBJ2-3; D may be TRBD2 (5 bases). Germline CDR1 is LNHDA and CDR2 is SQIVND (reference sequence). This CDR3 comprises 15 residues. Trimming left V 5 bases short and J 0 bases short, with 12 bases between. The CDR3 loop is CASSPLGGSTDTQYF. The CDR3 DNA reads TGTGCCAGTAGTCCACTAGGCGGGAGCACAGATACGCAGTATTTT.

This chain uses TRBV3-1 (or the pseudogene TRBV3-2) with TRBJ1-1; D is possibly TRBD1 (6 bases). V gave up 4 bases and J gave up 5 bases, with 14 bases separating them. CDR1 and CDR2 from the germline V gene are LGHDT and YNNKEL (reference sequence). This CDR3 contains 14 residues. The CDR3 nucleotides read TGTGCCAGCAGCCCAGGACAAAGGGGGACTGAAGCTTTCTTT. Translated: CASSPGQRGTEAFF.

The chain links TRBV18 to TRBJ2-3; D is perhaps TRBD2 (6 bases). The V end was cut by 6 bases, the J end by 7 bases, with 17 bases between. CDR1 and CDR2 (germline): KGHSH, LQKENI. The CDR3 runs to 14 residues. The CDR3, as DNA: TGTGCCAGCTCCAACGGGTGGCGGGAATATACGCAGTATTTT. It is translated as CASSNGWREYTQYF.

J is TRBJ1-2 and V is TRBV5-8, with a weak D call TRBD1 (5 bases). The CDR3 totals 13 residues. The V end lost 0 bases, the J end lost 4 bases, and 7 bases lay between the germline ends. From germline, CDR1 is SGHTS and CDR2 YDEGEE. The CDR3 region has the DNA TGTGCCAGCAGCTTGGACAGGCTCTATGGCTACACCTTC. Translated: CASSLDRLYGYTF.

This clone is a singleton in its sample. The chain couples TRBV5-1 to TRBJ2-3; weak D call: TRBD1 (5 bases). The CDR3 extends over 13 amino acids. Trimming cost V 4 bases and J 1 base, with 7 bases left between them. Germline CDR1 SGHRS, CDR2 YFSETQ. The CDR3 nucleotides are TGCGCCAGCAGCGAAGGGGGCACAGATACGCAGTATTTT. It yields the protein CASSEGGTDTQYF.

The chain uses TRBV4-2 and TRBJ2-1, with D perhaps TRBD1 (5 bases). With 3 bases removed from V and 0 bases from J, the gap between germline ends came to 12 bases. The CDR3 is 16 amino acids. In germline, CDR1 is LGHNA, CDR2 YNFKEQ. The CDR3 sequence is CASSHHDRSSYNEQFF. DNA for the CDR3: TGTGCCAGCAGCCACCACGACAGAAGCTCCTACAATGAGCAGTTCTTC.

This clone appeared a single time. The CDR3 sequence: CASSGQGVVGTEAFF. As DNA, the CDR3 is TGTGCCAGCAGTGGACAGGGGGTAGTGGGCACTGAAGCTTTCTTT. V and J are TRBV2 and TRBJ1-1; 9 bases agree with TRBD1. The V gene end was trimmed by 4 bases and the J gene end by 4 bases; junction bases not matched to a gene: 7. The CDR3 has 15 residues. Germline V CDR1 and CDR2: SNHLY, FYNNEI.

This clone has only one observation. The CDR3 DNA sequence: TGTGCCAGCAGCGACGGACTAGCGTGGTACGAGCAGTACTTC. Its translation: CASSDGLAWYEQYF. V is TRBV7-6 and J is TRBJ2-7; 9 nucleotides align to TRBD2. This CDR3 has 14 amino acids. V lost 5 bases and J lost 4; bases outside the gene matches: 6. CDR1 is SGHVS and CDR2 is FNYEAQ in the germline V gene.

This chain joins TRBV10-3 and TRBJ1-2, with a tentative D call TRBD1 (5 bases). Per germline, CDR1 ENHRY and CDR2 SYGVKD. Deletions cut 6 bases from V and 6 bases from J, with 17 bases between. The length of the CDR3 is 14 residues. CDR3 nucleotide sequence: TGTGCCATCAGCCCCCAGGTAGGGGCGGATGGCTACACCTTC. Amino acids: CAISPQVGADGYTF.

The rearrangement uses TRBV6-5 and TRBJ2-3, with 7 nucleotides matching TRBD2. J was trimmed by 11 bases and V by 0 bases; bases with no gene match: 8. Germline CDR1 is MNHEY and CDR2 is SVGAGI. This CDR3 has 14 amino acids. CDR3 region: CASSYSVILAVQYF. For the CDR3, the DNA is TGTGCCAGCAGTTACTCGGTTATTCTAGCGGTGCAGTATTTT.

This clone has a handful of counts. The rearrangement links TRBV5-1 to TRBJ1-1; D may be TRBD1 (6 bases). The CDR3 loop spans 17 amino acids. Germline values: CDR1 SGHRS, CDR2 YFSETQ. V was pared by 3 bases and J by 0 bases, with 18 bases between. The CDR3 bases are TGCGCCAGCAGCTCGAGAGGGGGTCTCACGATGAACACTGAAGCTTTCTTT. Its translation is CASSSRGGLTMNTEAFF.

The V gene is TRBV9, the J gene TRBJ1-2; 7 bases line up with TRBD1. Trimming took 0 bases from V and 8 from J; bases not matched to a gene: 7. The germline V gene has CDR1 SGDLS and CDR2 YYNGEE. The CDR3 spans 14 residues. The CDR3 loop reads CASSVGRGSPGYTF. The CDR3 DNA reads as TGTGCCAGCAGCGTAGGCAGGGGGAGCCCGGGCTACACCTTC.

This clone was detected only a few times. V is TRBV7-9 and J is TRBJ2-7, with D tentatively TRBD1 (6 bases). Trimming removed 5 bases at V and 3 bases at J, with 14 bases between. The CDR3 sequence is 14 residues long. Germline assignment: CDR1 SEHNR and CDR2 FQNEAQ (reference sequence). This CDR3 reads CASSRQGIGYEQYF. CDR3 bases: TGTGCCAGCAGCCGTCAGGGGATCGGCTACGAGCAGTACTTC.

This clone was counted only a few times. The genes are TRBV9 and TRBJ1-2, with D unresolved. CDR3 length: 12 residues. The ends were cut back, 3 bases at V and 7 bases at J, with 10 bases in the middle. CDR1 is SGDLS and CDR2 is YYNGEE in the germline V gene. CDR3 sequence reads: CASSGREGGYTF. The CDR3 DNA reads as TGTGCCAGCAGCGGCCGGGAGGGTGGCTACACCTTC.

V usage is TRBV19 and J usage is TRBJ1-2; possible D gene TRBD1, 6 bases. V lost 6 bases to trimming and J lost 5 bases, with 13 bases between them. The germline CDR1 and CDR2 sequences are LNHDA and SQIVND (reference sequence). This CDR3 is 13 amino acids long. CDR3 residues: CASRDGQSYGYTF. The CDR3 DNA sequence: TGTGCCAGTAGGGACGGACAGAGTTATGGCTACACCTTC. Filled out from reference TRBV19 and TRBJ1-2, the complete variable domain reads DGGITQSPKYLFRKEGQNVTLSCEQNLNHDAMYWYRQDPGQGLRLIYYSQIVNDFQKGDIAEGYSVSREKKESFPLTVTSAQKNPTAFYLCASRDGQSYGYTFGSGTRLTVV.

V usage is TRBV7-9 and J usage is TRBJ1-1, with TRBD1 identical over 9 bases. This CDR3 spans 15 amino acids. The germline gives CDR1 SEHNR, CDR2 FQNEAQ (reference sequence). Trimming took 7 bases from V and 2 from J; bases not matched to a gene: 8. The CDR3, as DNA: TGTGCCAGCAAAACAGGGGGCGCAGGAAACACTGAAGCTTTCTTT. It codes for CASKTGGAGNTEAFF.